The rows below give T cell receptor beta chains drawn from one sample of a study of blood T cell repertoires in COVID-19. TCRdb's table, derived via immunoSEQ multiplex PCR, lists solely in-frame clones and lacks some. The sample has some 300,000 clones, 88% seen once; the top ten hold approximately 7%. Sequencing was performed on peripheral blood. The receptors shown here come from a woman in her twenties or thirties who had recovered from COVID-19. Both conserved end residues are part of each CDR3. A D gene is named only where the DNA matches it firmly. Some rows have no size entry. The others give once, few or many, or a class for an expanded clone.

V	J	size	D	CDR3	DNA
TRBV19	TRBJ2-1	-	TRBD2	CASSGGAFDEQFF	TGTGCCAGTAGCGGGGGGGCCTTCGATGAGCAGTTCTTC
TRBV6-5	TRBJ2-2	-	-	CASSHALGGTGELFF	TGTGCCAGCAGCCACGCCTTAGGGGGCACCGGGGAGCTGTTTTTT
TRBV28	TRBJ2-2	-	-	CASTGQINTGELFF	TGTGCCAGCACCGGACAGATAAACACCGGGGAGCTGTTTTTT
TRBV10-3	TRBJ1-6	few	-	CAISGVAGDSPLHF	TGTGCCATCAGTGGAGTGGCTGGAGATTCACCCCTCCACTTT
TRBV5-1	TRBJ2-3	-	TRBD1	CASSLTGGSNTDTQYF	TGCGCCAGCAGCTTGACAGGGGGAAGTAATACAGATACGCAGTATTTT
TRBV4-3	TRBJ2-5	-	TRBD2	CASSQDPSGGETQYF	TGCGCCAGCAGCCAAGATCCCAGCGGGGGGGAGACCCAGTACTTC
TRBV5-6	TRBJ1-2	-	TRBD1	CASSTPGQENNYGYTF	TGTGCCAGCAGCACTCCGGGACAGGAGAATAACTATGGCTACACCTTC
TRBV3-1/TRBV3-2	TRBJ2-3	-	-	CASSQDRLDLGLWDTQYF	TGTGCCAGCAGCCAAGATCGGTTAGACTTAGGCCTCTGGGATACGCAGTATTTT
TRBV7-9	TRBJ1-2	-	-	CASSARTALNYGYTF	TGTGCCAGCAGCGCAAGGACAGCACTTAACTATGGCTACACCTTC
TRBV9	TRBJ1-2	-	-	CASSATGTYGYTF	TGTGCCAGCAGCGCCACCGGGACTTATGGCTACACCTTC
TRBV24-1	TRBJ1-1	-	TRBD1	CATSDSTLGTGGTTEAFF	TGTGCCACCAGTGATTCAACGCTTGGGACAGGCGGGACCACTGAAGCTTTCTTT
TRBV19	TRBJ1-2	-	-	CASSIKRAGRYGYTF	TGTGCCAGTAGTATAAAGAGGGCAGGCCGATATGGCTACACCTTC
TRBV9	TRBJ1-1	-	-	CASSVATGSLSRAFF	TGTGCCAGCAGCGTAGCGACCGGGAGCCTTAGTCGGGCTTTCTTT
TRBV7-9	TRBJ1-1	-	-	CASSLTGNEAFF	TGTGCCAGCAGCTTGACGGGGAATGAAGCTTTCTTT
TRBV7-8	TRBJ1-5	-	-	CASSLGQLHQPQHF	TGTGCCAGCAGCTTAGGACAACTTCATCAGCCCCAGCATTTT
TRBV28	TRBJ1-1	-	TRBD1	CASRRTGGHITAFF	TGTGCCAGCAGAAGGACAGGGGGGCACATAACGGCTTTCTTT
TRBV5-1	TRBJ2-7	-	-	CASSWIPGGPSYEQYF	TGCGCCAGCAGCTGGATACCGGGGGGCCCCTCCTACGAGCAGTACTTC
TRBV9	TRBJ1-3	-	-	CASSGGGGASGNTIYF	TGTGCCAGCAGTGGCGGAGGGGGGGCTTCTGGAAACACCATATATTTT
TRBV4-1	TRBJ2-3	-	TRBD1	CASSHNRDSNPDTQYF	TGCGCCAGCAGCCACAACCGGGACAGCAATCCAGATACGCAGTATTTT
TRBV6-2/TRBV6-3	TRBJ2-7	-	-	CASSYQPAGQWWEQYF	TGTGCCAGCAGTTATCAGCCCGCGGGACAGTGGTGGGAGCAGTACTTC
TRBV27	TRBJ1-5	-	TRBD1	CATADRGPNQPQHF	TGTGCCACTGCGGACAGGGGACCCAATCAGCCCCAGCATTTT
TRBV5-1	TRBJ2-1	-	TRBD1	CASSLSPGQGISNEQFF	TGCGCCAGCAGCTTGTCACCGGGACAGGGTATTTCCAATGAGCAGTTCTTC
TRBV2	TRBJ2-5	-	-	CASSDRSGFSETQYF	TGTGCCAGCAGTGATAGGAGCGGGTTTTCAGAGACCCAGTACTTC
TRBV2	TRBJ2-3	-	-	CASSDRFTDTQYF	TGTGCCAGCAGTGACAGGTTCACAGATACGCAGTATTTT
TRBV12-3/TRBV12-4	TRBJ1-2	-	-	CASSPSFYGYTF	TGTGCCAGCAGTCCCTCCTTCTATGGCTACACCTTC
TRBV5-1	TRBJ1-1	-	TRBD1	CASSFITGDTEAFF	TGCGCCAGCAGCTTCATTACAGGGGATACTGAAGCTTTCTTT
TRBV4-2	TRBJ2-6	-	-	CASSQGNGNSGANVLTF	TGTGCCAGCAGCCAAGGTAACGGGAACTCTGGGGCCAACGTCCTGACTTTC
TRBV6-5	TRBJ2-5	-	-	CASGWRGETQYF	TGTGCCAGCGGGTGGAGGGGAGAGACCCAGTACTTC
TRBV18	TRBJ1-3	once	-	CASSPNGHQAGNTIYF	TGTGCCAGCTCACCCAACGGACACCAGGCGGGGAACACCATATATTTT
TRBV2	TRBJ1-2	-	-	CASSSTGFYGYTF	TGTGCCAGCAGTAGTACAGGGTTCTATGGCTACACCTTC
TRBV7-3	TRBJ2-1	-	TRBD2	CASSPTLAGGLYEQFF	TGTGCCAGCAGCCCGACCTTAGCGGGGGGGCTCTATGAGCAGTTCTTC
TRBV6-1	TRBJ1-3	-	-	CASSEARTAKANTIYF	TGTGCCAGCAGTGAAGCGCGGACAGCCAAAGCAAACACCATATATTTT
TRBV6-1	TRBJ1-3	once	-	CASSEEGGYGNTIYF	TGTGCCAGCAGTGAAGAAGGAGGTTACGGAAACACCATATATTTT
TRBV30	TRBJ1-4	once	-	CAWSVRGSGVGEKLFF	TGTGCCTGGAGTGTACGGGGTTCGGGAGTAGGTGAAAAACTGTTTTTT
TRBV6-1	TRBJ1-4	-	TRBD1	CASSEATGRDEKLFF	TGTGCCAGCAGTGAAGCGACAGGGCGAGATGAAAAACTGTTTTTT
TRBV5-8	TRBJ2-3	-	TRBD1	CASSPRQGAKSALPWYF	TGTGCCAGCAGCCCGAGACAGGGGGCGAAATCCGCCCTGCCCTGGTATTTT
TRBV19	TRBJ1-5	-	TRBD1	CASSTTGDMSNQPQHF	TGTGCCAGTAGTACTACAGGGGATATGAGCAATCAGCCCCAGCATTTT
TRBV5-1	TRBJ2-5	-	TRBD2	CASTPVAGGSETQYF	TGCGCCAGCACCCCGGTAGCGGGGGGGTCAGAGACCCAGTACTTC
TRBV5-4	TRBJ2-6	-	TRBD1	CASSLEQGFGANVLTF	TGTGCCAGCAGCTTGGAACAGGGGTTTGGGGCCAACGTCCTGACTTTC
TRBV10-2	TRBJ1-1	-	-	CASSGGRSGVEAFF	TGCGCCAGCAGTGGGGGACGGTCGGGGGTGGAAGCTTTCTTT
TRBV5-1	TRBJ2-4	-	-	CASSLPEGTNIQYF	TGCGCCAGCAGCTTACCGGAGGGGACAAACATTCAGTACTTC
TRBV2	TRBJ1-1	-	-	CASAYQGGTEAFF	TGTGCCAGCGCGTACCAGGGAGGCACTGAAGCTTTCTTT